Below are 3 T cell receptor beta chains sequenced from a single sample in a study of identifying expanded T cells in peripheral blood. The data were produced by immunoSEQ multiplex PCR, yet TCRdb's version contains in-frame clones alone and is incomplete. The data contain around 94,000 clones, more than 75% of them singletons. The source material was blood. These receptors were collected from a person aged 18 to 69 in good health.

V gene TRBV7-2 combines with J gene TRBJ1-4; D is unresolved. CDR1 is SGHTA and CDR2 is FQGNSA in the germline V gene. This CDR3 comprises 15 residues. V gave up 3 bases and J gave up 0 bases, with 8 bases separating them. This chain's CDR3 is CASSLDGATNEKLFF. The DNA for the CDR3 is TGTGCCAGCAGCTTGGACGGTGCAACTAATGAAAAACTGTTTTTT.

The chain employs TRBV6-6 and TRBJ1-5; D not certain. Germline V lookup: CDR1 MNHNY, CDR2 SVGAGI (reference sequence). This CDR3 region has 16 residues. V shed 5 bases and J shed 5 bases, with 19 bases lying between them. CDR3 sequence: CASSTQNPRMDQPQHF. CDR3 DNA: TGTGCCAGCAGTACACAGAACCCAAGGATGGATCAGCCCCAGCATTTT.

This chain uses TRBV10-3 with TRBJ2-3; D may be TRBD1 (6 bases). CDR3 length: 13 amino acids. Trimming stripped 8 bases from V and 2 bases from J, with 11 bases between. The germline V gene has CDR1 ENHRY and CDR2 SYGVKD. The DNA for the CDR3 is TGTGCCATCGGGGGACATACCACAGATACGCAGTATTTT. It translates to CAIGGHTTDTQYF.